The present T cell receptor beta chain was sequenced within a study of blood T cell repertoires in COVID-19. Across the study: COVID-19 samples, acute and convalescent, were from the United States, Italy and Spain. From T cells, B-cell-depleted T cells, or PBMCs came the material, which was cDNA or gDNA.

Per the original methods: How many nucleated cells were present was estimated from reference gene primer amplification. Generated by immunoSEQ multiplex PCR, the TCRdb table keeps only in-frame clones and is missing some. D and trimming come from the DNA, and the V and J calls and clone size come from that table. The sample holds roughly 340,000 clones; roughly 90% are singletons and the top ten take about 3%. Seattle participants joined during active infection and were tracked over time. Germline loops: CDR1 LGHNA, CDR2 YSLEER. The CDR3 has 14 amino acids. V lost 4 bases to trimming and J lost 4 bases, with 13 bases between them.

The chain recombines TRBV4-3 with TRBJ1-2; D is unclear. This clonotype was sampled from a woman younger than 45 with COVID-19, enrolled during active disease. The sequenced material came from peripheral blood. The CDR3 sequence: CASSLSRGSYGYTF. In DNA form, the CDR3 reads TGCGCCAGCAGCCTAAGTAGAGGGTCCTATGGCTACACCTTC.